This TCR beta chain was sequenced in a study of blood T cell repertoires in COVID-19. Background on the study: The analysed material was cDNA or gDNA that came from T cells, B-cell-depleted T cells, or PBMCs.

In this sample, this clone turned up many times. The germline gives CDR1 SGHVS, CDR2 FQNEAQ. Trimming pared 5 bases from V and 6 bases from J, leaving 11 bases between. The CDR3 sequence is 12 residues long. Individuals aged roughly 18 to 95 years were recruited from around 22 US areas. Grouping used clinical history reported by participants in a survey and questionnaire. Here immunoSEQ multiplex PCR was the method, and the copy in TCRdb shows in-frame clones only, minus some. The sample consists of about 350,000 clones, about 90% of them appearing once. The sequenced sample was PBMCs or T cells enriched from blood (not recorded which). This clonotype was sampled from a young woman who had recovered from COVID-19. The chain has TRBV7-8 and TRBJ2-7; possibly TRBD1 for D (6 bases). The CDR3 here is CASSANRVEQYF. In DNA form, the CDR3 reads TGTGCCAGCAGCGCAAACAGGGTCGAGCAGTACTTC.